These 4 T cell receptor beta chains were all obtained from the same sample, sequenced in a study of T cell changes during pregnancy in multiple sclerosis. Method: immunoSEQ multiplex PCR; TCRdb's copy keeps in-frame clones and lacks some. The sample shows about 40,000 clones, about 87% of them seen only once. The sample in question was peripheral blood, obtained in the first trimester of pregnancy. Every receptor here comes from a female donor in good health, enrolled as a control in a pregnancy study.

The gene calls are TRBV7-9 and TRBJ2-2; 7 bases match TRBD1. Germline values: CDR1 SEHNR, CDR2 FQNEAQ (reference sequence). The CDR3 has 16 amino acids. V dropped 3 bases and J dropped 3; count of bases not matched to a gene: 7. The chain's CDR3 is CASSFFGQGDTGELFF. Written as DNA, the CDR3 is TGTGCCAGCAGCTTTTTTGGGCAGGGGGACACCGGGGAGCTGTTTTTT.

The chain joins TRBV4-1 to TRBJ2-7; 10 bases line up with TRBD1. With 3 bases clipped from V and 5 bases from J, the junction kept 7 bases outside the gene matches. The CDR3 length is 15 residues. Germline CDR1 is MGHRA and CDR2 is YSYEKL. The CDR3 spells CASSHPDRGPDEQYF. CDR3 bases: TGCGCCAGCAGCCATCCAGACAGGGGGCCGGACGAGCAGTACTTC.

The chain recombines TRBV28 with TRBJ1-1, with TRBD1 matching over 9 bases. The germline V gene encodes CDR1 MDHEN and CDR2 SYDVKM. The CDR3 has 14 amino acids. Losses at the gene ends were 8 bases for V and 2 bases for J; bases not matched to a gene: 6. This chain's CDR3 is CASGTGGDNTEAFF. Written as DNA, the CDR3 is TGTGCCAGCGGTACAGGGGGCGACAACACTGAAGCTTTCTTT. The full variable domain, completed using reference TRBV28 and TRBJ1-1, is DVKVTQSSRYLVKRTGEKVFLECVQDMDHENMFWYRQDPGLGLRLIYFSYDVKMKEKGDIPEGYSVSREKKERFSLILESASTNQTSMYLCASGTGGDNTEAFFGQGTRLTVV.

This chain uses TRBV28 with TRBJ2-5; 9 bases map to TRBD2. This CDR3 has 17 amino acids. V was clipped by 6 bases and J by 4 bases; unmatched bases: 15. The germline gives CDR1 MDHEN, CDR2 SYDVKM. CDR3 sequence (DNA): TGTGCCAGCAGGACTAGCCGCGTAGCGGGAGTGTCAGAGACCCAGTACTTC. It specifies CASRTSRVAGVSETQYF. Looking up the rest from reference TRBV28 and TRBJ2-5 gives the full variable domain: DVKVTQSSRYLVKRTGEKVFLECVQDMDHENMFWYRQDPGLGLRLIYFSYDVKMKEKGDIPEGYSVSREKKERFSLILESASTNQTSMYLCASRTSRVAGVSETQYFGPGTRLLVL.